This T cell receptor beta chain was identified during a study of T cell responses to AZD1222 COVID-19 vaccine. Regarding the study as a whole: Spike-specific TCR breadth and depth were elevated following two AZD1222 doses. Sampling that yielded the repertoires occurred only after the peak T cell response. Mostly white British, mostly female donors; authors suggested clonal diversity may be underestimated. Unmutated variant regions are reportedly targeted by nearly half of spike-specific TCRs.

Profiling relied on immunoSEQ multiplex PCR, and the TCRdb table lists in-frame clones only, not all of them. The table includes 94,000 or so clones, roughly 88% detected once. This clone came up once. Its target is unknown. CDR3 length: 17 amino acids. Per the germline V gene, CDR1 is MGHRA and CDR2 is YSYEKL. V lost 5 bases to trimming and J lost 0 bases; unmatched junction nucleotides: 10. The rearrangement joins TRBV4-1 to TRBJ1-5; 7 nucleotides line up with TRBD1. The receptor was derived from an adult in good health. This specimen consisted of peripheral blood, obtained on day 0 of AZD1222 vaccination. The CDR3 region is CASSGVSGGVSNQPQHF. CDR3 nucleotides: TGCGCCAGCAGCGGAGTGTCAGGGGGTGTTAGCAATCAGCCCCAGCATTTT.